This TCR beta chain was observed in a study of blood T cells in healthy people across ages. Notes on the study in general: Measured against age, TCR beta diversity per million T cells decreased in a roughly linear manner. Higher diversity and more naive CD4+ cells were features of long-lived donors, compared to aged donors.

This clonotype was recorded many times. Its antigen remains unidentified. A second PCR, run for roughly 7 to 12 cycles, used a sample-barcoded 5' primer plus a J-beta primer mix. TCRdb ran MiXCR on the 5' RACE reads and lists one entry per CDR3 protein. The repertoire holds 1.2 million to 1.5 million distinct CDR3 sequences, with 55% to 75% as singletons. The sequence was collected from a man in his late teens or twenties in good health. Sequences were obtained from blood.

The DNA for the CDR3 is TGTGCCAGCAGTTTATGGGAGAACACTGAAGCTTTCTTT. Amino acid sequence: CASSLWENTEAFF. The rearrangement uses TRBV12-3 or TRBV12-4 and TRBJ1-1; D remains ambiguous. The CDR3 has 13 amino acids. Between the trimmed V and J ends, which lost 2 bases and 1 base, there was a span of 5 bases.